This entry describes one T cell receptor (beta chain). The CDR3 runs 11 residues. From germline, CDR1 is MDHEN and CDR2 SYDVKM. Deletions cut 8 bases from V and 5 bases from J, with 9 bases between. Time point indicated: cycle 4 day 1 (C4D1), after 5 to 7 weeks of nivolumab. Relapse after autologous stem cell transplantation occurred in every patient, and brentuximab vedotin exposure varied. This specimen belongs to a study of PD-1 blockade in classical Hodgkin lymphoma. Produced via immunoSEQ multiplex PCR; TCRdb's table is partial and in-frame only. Of 23,000 or so clones in the sample, about 70% were seen once.

The sample consisted of peripheral blood mononuclear cells (PBMCs), taken before the fourth cycle of nivolumab. The chain links TRBV28 to TRBJ1-2; D possibly corresponds to TRBD1 (5 bases). This clonotype was obtained from a human donor with classical Hodgkin lymphoma. The CDR3: CASGRQYGYTF. The DNA of the CDR3 is TGTGCCAGCGGAAGACAGTATGGCTACACCTTC.